This TCR beta chain was sequenced in a study of shared clonotypes between healthy human individuals. Study results and caveats: Naive subsets, compared against memory subsets, generally had larger estimated richness values.

CD45RO-negative, CCR7-positively selected cells formed the naive CD8 fraction, excluding terminally differentiated effector memory CD45RA+ cells. Profiled with immunoSEQ multiplex PCR; TCRdb holds only in-frame clones, not every one. The table lists about 2.1 million clones, just over 90% of them singletons. This clone was recorded only once. The antigen remains undetermined. Trimming removed 0 bases at V and 6 bases at J, with 8 bases between. This CDR3 comprises 13 residues. In germline, CDR1 is SGHAT, CDR2 FQNNGV. Material: naive CD8+ T cells from PBMCs. The receptor was derived from a man between 18 and 35 years old in good health. Some clones in this sample may be carry-over from other donors' samples. The chain carries TRBV11-2 and TRBJ1-1; no definite D call. CDR3 region: CASSLDGFAEAFF. CDR3 in DNA: TGTGCCAGCAGCTTAGATGGGTTCGCTGAAGCTTTCTTT.